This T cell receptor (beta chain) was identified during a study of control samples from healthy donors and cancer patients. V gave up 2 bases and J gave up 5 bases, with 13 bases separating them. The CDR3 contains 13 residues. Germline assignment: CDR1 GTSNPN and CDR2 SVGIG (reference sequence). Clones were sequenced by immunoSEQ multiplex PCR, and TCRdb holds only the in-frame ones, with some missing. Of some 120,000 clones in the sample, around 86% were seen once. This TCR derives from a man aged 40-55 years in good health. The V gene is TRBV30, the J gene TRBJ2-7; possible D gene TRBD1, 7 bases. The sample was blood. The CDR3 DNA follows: TGTGCCTGGAGTAGGGGCAGGGGGGACGAGCAGTACTTC. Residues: CAWSRGRGDEQYF.